Following are 6 T cell receptor beta chains from one sample sequenced in a study of T cell clonality in common variable immunodeficiency (dated by TCRdb to 2013 to 2016). These receptors lack a known antigen. General conclusions and limits of the study: CVID TCRbeta sequences reportedly showed fewer deletions and N-nucleotide insertions and lacked highly modified clones with 13 or more V deletions.

The protocol used for the library was the immunoSEQ multiplex PCR assay. Imported from immuneACCESS, the table was reduced by TCRdb to in-frame sequences with V and J called. These copies leave out some clones; in studies compared against another copy, an unresolved V gene accounts for under half, and the cause of the remainder is not known. This sample has about 33,000 clones in the table, none counted a single time. The top ten hold about 6.7% of the sample. Source material: peripheral blood mononuclear cells. The receptors here all came from a human donor with common variable immunodeficiency.

The sequenced part of the CDR3 DNA is TGTGCCAGCAGACTTCCCGCGGGGGCGGGAGATACG. Its translation: CASRLPAGAGDT. The complete CDR3 reads CASRLPAGAGDTQYF. V gene TRBV2 combines with J gene TRBJ2-3; a weak D match, TRBD2 (7 bases). The read terminates 3 residues before the CDR3 end, so the remaining end is supplied by the germline J gene. This CDR3 is built from 15 residues. Germline V gives CDR1 SNHLY, CDR2 FYNNEI. With 6 bases removed from V and 5 bases from J, the gap between germline ends came to 18 bases.

Comment on this clone: The CDR3 end lies 3 residues beyond the end of the read and is filled in from the germline J gene. This chain connects TRBV19 to TRBJ1-1; 9 bases align to TRBD1. Germline V CDR1 and CDR2: LNHDA, SQIVND (reference sequence). The V segment lost 7 bases and the J segment 5 bases; nucleotides outside the gene matches: 8. The CDR3 contains 14 residues. CDR3 in amino acids: CASIPGTGLTEAFF. CDR3 DNA (partial): TGTGCCAGTATCCCCGGGACAGGGTTGACTGAA. Full variable domain (outside the CDR3, taken from reference TRBV19 and TRBJ1-1): DGGITQSPKYLFRKEGQNVTLSCEQNLNHDAMYWYRQDPGQGLRLIYYSQIVNDFQKGDIAEGYSVSREKKESFPLTVTSAQKNPTAFYLCASIPGTGLTEAFFGQGTRLTVV.

A few counts support this clone. The read halts 3 residues ahead of the CDR3 end, with the missing end drawn from the germline J gene. The chain is built from TRBV6-2 or TRBV6-3 and TRBJ2-5, with TRBD2 matching 9 bases. This CDR3 is built from 16 residues. Looked up from germline, CDR1 is MNHEY and CDR2 is SVGEGT. The ends lost 6 bases at V and 1 base at J; junction bases unmatched: 9. The sequenced part of the CDR3 DNA is TGTGCCAGCAGCGCTAGCGGGGTTTCCTTCCAAGAGACC. Translating gives CASSASGVSFQET. The full CDR3 reads CASSASGVSFQETQYF.

This clone was recorded many times. With the read ending 3 residues before the CDR3 end, the germline J gene is used to fill in that end. This chain links TRBV23-1 with TRBJ2-1; 10 bases are shared with TRBD2. TRBV23-1 is marked as an open reading frame, function uncertain. Trimming took 3 bases from V and 7 from J; bases not matched to a gene: 6. The CDR3 has 15 residues. The part of the CDR3 DNA that was read is TGCGCCAGCAGTCAGAGGCTAGCGGGGGTAAATGAG. Translation: CASSQRLAGVNE. The whole CDR3 sequence is CASSQRLAGVNEQFF.

This clone was observed many times. The read ends 3 residues shy of where the CDR3 ends; the end is completed using the germline J gene. The chain recombines TRBV20-1 with TRBJ2-1; 9 bases align to TRBD2. CDR3 length: 15 residues. Germline loops: CDR1 DFQATT, CDR2 SNEGSKA (reference sequence). Losses at the gene ends were 2 bases for V and 9 bases for J; bases not matched to a gene: 11. The CDR3 sequence is CSARRPVAGEGEQFF. CDR3 DNA (partial): TGCAGTGCTAGAAGGCCCGTAGCGGGGGAAGGTGAG.

A remark on this clone: The read ends 3 residues early relative to the CDR3; the germline J gene fills the gap. This sequence joins TRBV30 and TRBJ1-2; TRBD1 agrees at 12 bases. After removal of 7 bases from V and 7 bases from J, the junction contained 16 bases not matched to a gene. Looked up from germline, CDR1 is GTSNPN and CDR2 is SVGIG (reference sequence). The CDR3 contains 16 residues. CDR3 in amino acids: CASTPPPGQGASGYTF. CDR3 DNA, as far as it was read: TGTGCCTCGACACCGCCCCCGGGACAGGGGGCAAGTGGC.